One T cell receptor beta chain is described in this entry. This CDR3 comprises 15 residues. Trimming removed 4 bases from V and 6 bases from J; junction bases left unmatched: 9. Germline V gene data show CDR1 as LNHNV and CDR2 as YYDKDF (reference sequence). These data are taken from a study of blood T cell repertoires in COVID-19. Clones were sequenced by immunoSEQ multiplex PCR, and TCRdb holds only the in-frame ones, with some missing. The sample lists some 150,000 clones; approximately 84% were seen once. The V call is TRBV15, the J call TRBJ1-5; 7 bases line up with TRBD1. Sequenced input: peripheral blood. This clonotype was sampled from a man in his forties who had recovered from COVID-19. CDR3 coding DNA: TGTGCCACCAGCAACTCGACAGGGTATAGTCAGCCCCAGCATTTT. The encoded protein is CATSNSTGYSQPQHF.